Detailed here is one T cell receptor (beta chain). No antigen is known for it. TCRdb independently ran MiXCR on the reads; one entry per CDR3 protein. The sample contains over 450,000 distinct CDR3 sequences, about 10% of which appear only once. This sample is drawn from a study of T cell repertoires in cytomegalovirus infection. Study summary: Indications of both CMV infection and matching HLA type were provided by public TCR beta signatures.

Study outcomes and limitations: In two of eight donors, the top clonotype was HLA-C-restricted CMV-specific. Summed public TCR beta family frequency identified CMV carriers bearing the relevant HLA.

CDR1 is SNHLY, CDR2 FYNNEI, per germline. The CDR3 has 16 amino acids. V dropped 8 bases and J dropped 4; count of bases not matched to a gene: 11. The sequence was obtained from a human donor in good health (CMV status not recorded). Some clones in this sample may be carry-over from other donors' samples. Sample: PBMCs. The chain carries TRBV2 and TRBJ2-3; 11 positions agree with TRBD2. CDR3: CASGGGSGGAADTQYF. DNA for the CDR3: TGTGCCAGCGGAGGGGGTAGCGGGGGGGCGGCAGATACGCAGTATTTT.